This section outlines one T cell receptor beta chain sequence together with its context. The antigen is undetermined. Repertoires were generated with immunoSEQ multiplex PCR, while TCRdb's copy carries only in-frame clones and drops some. The sample contains some 85,000 clones, roughly 91% of which appear only once. This CDR3 contains 17 residues. V was trimmed by 8 bases and J by 7 bases, leaving 30 bases between them. The germline V gene encodes CDR1 SQVTM and CDR2 ANQGSEA. The data belong to a study of OX40 agonist ivuxolimab in advanced cancers. Whole-study context: Patients were infused with ivuxolimab every 2 weeks at 0.01 to 10 mg/kg. Partial responses were achieved by three patients, of whom one had hepatocellular carcinoma and two had cutaneous melanoma. Overall study results and limits: Within 6 weeks, CD4+ and CD8+ blood T cells expanded clonally at 0.1 to 3.0 mg/kg.

Autoimmune disease history or systemic immunosuppression barred patients. The sample consisted of CD4+ or CD8+ T cells sorted from blood, taken in a trial of the OX40 agonist ivuxolimab. This clonotype was sampled from an adult with an advanced solid tumor such as melanoma, head and neck, liver or kidney cancer. The genes are TRBV29-1 and TRBJ1-3; possibly TRBD1 for D (6 bases). As DNA, the CDR3 is TGCAGCCCTAAGAATTCCCGGACAGAAGGTTCGAGGAACACCATATATTTT. It translates to CSPKNSRTEGSRNTIYF. Using reference TRBV29-1 and TRBJ1-3 for the parts outside the CDR3, the full variable domain is SAVISQKPSRDICQRGTSLTIQCQVDSQVTMMFWYRQQPGQSLTLIATANQGSEATYESGFVIDKFPISRPNLTFSTLTVSNMSPEDSSIYLCSPKNSRTEGSRNTIYFGEGSWLTVV.